This T cell receptor beta chain was identified in a study of shared clonotypes between healthy human individuals. Study background: Donors had three CD4 naive, three CD4 memory, two CD8 naive and one CD8 memory plate apiece. General observations from the study: Naive subsets usually exceeded memory subsets in estimated richness.

Notes on this clone: Its antigen is currently unknown.

The CDR3 contains 15 residues. Germline values: CDR1 SGHNT, CDR2 YYREEE (reference sequence). Trimming removed 4 bases from V and 4 bases from J, with 18 bases in between. CD8 cells regarded as naive lacked CD45RO, were positively chosen for CCR7, and omitted terminally differentiated effector memory CD45RA+ cells. The assay used deep level. Profiled with immunoSEQ multiplex PCR; TCRdb holds only in-frame clones, not every one. The table shows some 2 million clones, with just under 95% occurring only once. The sequencing input was naive CD8+ T cells sorted from blood. The receptor comes from a man aged 18 to 30 in good health. This chain links TRBV5-4 with TRBJ2-7; tentatively, D is TRBD1 (6 bases). In DNA, the CDR3 is TGTGCCAGCAGCCCGGGACCTACAGGGCAATACGAGCAGTACTTC. Amino acids: CASSPGPTGQYEQYF.